This entry features one T cell receptor beta chain sequence. The sample belongs to a study of control samples from healthy donors and cancer patients. This CDR3 spans 13 amino acids. Germline assignment: CDR1 SEHNR and CDR2 FQNEAQ (reference sequence). J gave up 9 bases and V 4 bases, and 5 bases lay outside the gene matches. Libraries were prepared by immunoSEQ multiplex PCR; TCRdb keeps only in-frame clonotypes and omits some of them. This table has some 30,000 clones, around nine tenths appearing once. The clonotype comes from a female donor with melanoma. The sequencing sample was made of formalin-fixed, paraffin-embedded tissue. The rearrangement joins TRBV7-9 to TRBJ2-1; 8 nucleotides line up with TRBD2. CDR3 coding DNA: TGTGCCAGCAGCTGGGGGACTAGTCGTGAGCAGTTCTTC. It specifies CASSWGTSREQFF.